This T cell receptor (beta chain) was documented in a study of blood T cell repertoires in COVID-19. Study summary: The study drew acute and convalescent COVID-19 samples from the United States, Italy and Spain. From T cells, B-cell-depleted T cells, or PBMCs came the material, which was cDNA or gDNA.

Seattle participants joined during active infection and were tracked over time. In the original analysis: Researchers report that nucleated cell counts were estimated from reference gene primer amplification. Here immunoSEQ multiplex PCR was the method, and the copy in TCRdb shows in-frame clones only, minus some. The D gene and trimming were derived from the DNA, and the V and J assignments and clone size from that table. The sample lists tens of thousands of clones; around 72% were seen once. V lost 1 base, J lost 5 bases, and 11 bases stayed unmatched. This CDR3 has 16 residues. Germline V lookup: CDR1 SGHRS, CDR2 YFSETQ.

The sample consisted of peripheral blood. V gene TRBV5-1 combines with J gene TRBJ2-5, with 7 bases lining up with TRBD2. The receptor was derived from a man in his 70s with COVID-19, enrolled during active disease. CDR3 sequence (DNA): TGCGCCAGCAGCTTGAATGGCGGGAGCCCTCTGGAGACCCAGTACTTC. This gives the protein CASSLNGGSPLETQYF.